This note documents a single T cell receptor (beta chain) sequence. The CDR3 totals 14 residues. Germline assignment: CDR1 WSHSY and CDR2 SAAADI. V was clipped by 4 bases and J by 2 bases; unmatched bases: 2. These data are taken from a study of cytomegalovirus exposure and HLA in healthy donors. Assay used: immunoSEQ multiplex PCR; TCRdb lists only in-frame clones, some missing. The sample has 130,000 to 150,000 clones, about nine tenths seen once. Sequenced: PBMCs. The rearrangement links TRBV10-2 to TRBJ2-1; TRBD1 agrees at 7 bases. The sequence was obtained from a man aged 18-30 years in good health and CMV-seronegative. The CDR3 is CASSVGQAYNEQFF. The CDR3 nucleotides are TGCGCCAGCAGTGTAGGACAGGCCTACAATGAGCAGTTCTTC.